These 29 T cell receptor beta chains came from one sample sequenced in a study of human CD4 T cells and Enterobacteriaceae. Memory CD4+ T cells were sorted as all CD4+ cells except CD45RA+CCR7+CD95- naive cells, over 95% pure. Measured with immunoSEQ multiplex PCR; TCRdb has only the in-frame clones, and not every one. The table has about 29,000 clones, approximately 80% seen once. The sequenced material came from memory CD4+ T cells from blood. These receptors were obtained from a human donor in good health.

V usage is TRBV4-2 and J usage is TRBJ1-5; no clear D. The V gene's germline CDR1 is LGHNA and CDR2 YNFKEQ. The length of the CDR3 is 16 residues. V was cut by 0 bases and J by 7 bases, with 16 bases left in between. CDR3 sequence reads: CASSQEAGVTIQPQHF. The CDR3 region has the DNA TGTGCCAGCAGCCAAGAGGCAGGAGTCACGATACAGCCCCAGCATTTT.

This rearrangement joins TRBV4-2 to TRBJ2-1; D perhaps matches TRBD2 (6 bases). The CDR3 extends over 14 amino acids. The ends were cut back, 3 bases at V and 8 bases at J, with 14 bases in the middle. Germline V gene lookup returns CDR1 LGHNA and CDR2 YNFKEQ. The CDR3 region is CASSHRASEDEQFF. The CDR3 DNA follows: TGTGCCAGCAGCCACAGAGCTAGCGAGGATGAGCAGTTCTTC.

There are a few counts of this clone. The V and J genes are TRBV7-2 and TRBJ2-5; 13 bases align to TRBD2. This CDR3 is 15 amino acids long. Per the germline V gene, CDR1 is SGHTA and CDR2 is FQGNSA. Germline trimming cut 5 bases from V and 5 bases from J; bases unmatched to any gene: 5. As DNA, the CDR3 is TGTGCCAGCAGCCAACGGACTAGCGGGGGCGAGACCCAGTACTTC. It codes for CASSQRTSGGETQYF.

The sample holds a few counts of this clone. The chain links TRBV28 to TRBJ2-5; weak D call: TRBD1 (6 bases). The germline V gene has CDR1 MDHEN and CDR2 SYDVKM. This CDR3 has 15 residues. V lost 4 bases to trimming and J lost 1 base, with 13 bases between them. As DNA, the CDR3 is TGTGCCAGCAGTTCACTCAGGGGTTTCCAAGAGACCCAGTACTTC. This gives the protein CASSSLRGFQETQYF. The complete variable domain, with remaining parts taken from reference TRBV28 and TRBJ2-5, reads DVKVTQSSRYLVKRTGEKVFLECVQDMDHENMFWYRQDPGLGLRLIYFSYDVKMKEKGDIPEGYSVSREKKERFSLILESASTNQTSMYLCASSSLRGFQETQYFGPGTRLLVL.

The genes are TRBV11-3 and TRBJ2-2; D might be TRBD2 (5 bases). The CDR3 length is 15 residues. Per germline, CDR1 SGHNT and CDR2 YENEEA. V lost 1 base, J lost 7 bases, and 13 bases lay in between. This CDR3 is CASSLGVSGIGELFF. CDR3 in DNA: TGTGCCAGCAGCTTAGGGGTTTCCGGGATCGGGGAGCTGTTTTTT.

The chain links TRBV20-1 to TRBJ1-1, with D perhaps TRBD1 (6 bases). The CDR3 is made up of 11 amino acids. Germline CDR1 reads DFQATT; CDR2 reads SNEGSKA (reference sequence). CDR3 bases: TGCAGCGCACAGGGAAACACTGAAGCTTTCTTT. Its protein is CSAQGNTEAFF.

The rearrangement joins TRBV6-1 to TRBJ2-3; weak D call: TRBD2 (6 bases). The CDR3 runs 13 residues. The V end was cut by 7 bases, the J end by 2 bases, with 10 bases between. Germline-derived CDR1 and CDR2 are MNHNS and SASEGT. CDR3 DNA sequence: TGTGCCAGCACCCCGGGAGCCACAGATACGCAGTATTTT. It translates to CASTPGATDTQYF.

This chain joins TRBV5-1 and TRBJ1-1; maybe TRBD1 (6 bases). Per the germline V gene, CDR1 is SGHRS and CDR2 is YFSETQ. This CDR3 has 16 amino acids. V lost 4 bases and J 2 bases, leaving 18 bases between the germline ends. CDR3 sequence (DNA): TGCGCCAGCAGCCCAGGGCAGGGGCAGCTCAACACTGAAGCTTTCTTT. Translating it yields CASSPGQGQLNTEAFF.

V is TRBV18 and J is TRBJ2-7; D may be TRBD2 (6 bases). Trimming shortened V by 3 bases and J by 1 base, and 22 bases separated the two germline ends. Germline lookup yields CDR1 KGHSH and CDR2 LQKENI. The CDR3 runs 18 residues. CDR3 region: CASSPAGSRGVKSYEQYF. The CDR3, as DNA: TGTGCCAGCTCACCTGCGGGATCTCGGGGAGTGAAGTCCTACGAGCAGTACTTC.

The chain carries TRBV10-3 and TRBJ1-6, with D perhaps TRBD1 (6 bases). The CDR3 is 15 residues long. Trimming removed 3 bases at V and 10 bases at J, with 16 bases between. CDR1 and CDR2 from the germline V gene are ENHRY and SYGVKD. In DNA form, the CDR3 reads TGTGCCATCAGTGACGGGGTGGGGGGCGACTCACCCCTCCACTTT. It yields the protein CAISDGVGGDSPLHF.

The chain combines TRBV10-1 with TRBJ2-7; D possibly matches TRBD1 or TRBD2 (5 bases each). Germline V CDR1 and CDR2: WNHNN, SYGVQD (reference sequence). This CDR3 region has 16 residues. V was clipped by 3 bases and J by 1 base, with 16 bases between them. The CDR3 reads CASSEYAGTPSYEQYF. In DNA form, the CDR3 reads TGCGCCAGCAGTGAATATGCCGGGACCCCATCCTACGAGCAGTACTTC.

The genes are TRBV28 and TRBJ1-6, with 9 bases fitting TRBD1. This CDR3 comprises 15 residues. Looked up from germline, CDR1 is MDHEN and CDR2 is SYDVKM. Losses at the gene ends were 5 bases for V and 7 bases for J; bases not matched to a gene: 6. DNA of the CDR3: TGTGCCAGCAGTACGCGGACAGGGGCGAATTCACCCCTCCACTTT. As protein: CASSTRTGANSPLHF.

The chain carries TRBV6-5 and TRBJ1-1, with unresolved D. V was cut by 6 bases and J by 1 base, with 9 bases left in between. Per germline, CDR1 MNHEY and CDR2 SVGAGI. This CDR3 spans 13 amino acids. The CDR3 sequence: CASSPITNTEAFF. In DNA, the CDR3 is TGTGCCAGCAGCCCCATTACGAACACTGAAGCTTTCTTT.

This rearrangement joins TRBV6-1 to TRBJ2-3; D is perhaps TRBD1 (5 bases). Germline V gene data show CDR1 as MNHNS and CDR2 as SASEGT. CDR3 length: 14 amino acids. Trimming stripped 4 bases from V and 2 bases from J, with 10 bases between. The CDR3 reads CASSGGWNTDTQYF. CDR3 nucleotide sequence: TGTGCCAGCAGTGGGGGCTGGAACACAGATACGCAGTATTTT.

V and J are TRBV19 and TRBJ1-5; 8 bases map to TRBD1. Germline V gives CDR1 LNHDA, CDR2 SQIVND (reference sequence). Trimming took 3 bases from V and 1 from J; bases not matched to a gene: 8. The CDR3 extends over 17 amino acids. CDR3 sequence: CASSISAGGRSNQPQHF. CDR3 nucleotide sequence: TGTGCCAGTAGTATCAGTGCAGGGGGCAGGAGCAATCAGCCCCAGCATTTT.

The sample holds a few counts of this clone. This sequence joins TRBV19 and TRBJ2-2, with a weak D call TRBD2 (6 bases). Trimming shortened V by 6 bases and J by 1 base, and 12 bases separated the two germline ends. This CDR3 contains 15 residues. Germline CDR1 reads LNHDA; CDR2 reads SQIVND (reference sequence). CDR3 in DNA: TGTGCCAGTAGAACCCGGGGAGGGAACACCGGGGAGCTGTTTTTT. Translation gives CASRTRGGNTGELFF.

The CDR3 DNA reads TGTGCCTGGAGTAGGGATCTCCCGGGGAATTCACCCCTCCACTTT. Protein sequence: CAWSRDLPGNSPLHF. This chain connects TRBV30 to TRBJ1-6; D call uncertain. The CDR3 consists of 15 residues. Germline V gene lookup returns CDR1 GTSNPN and CDR2 SVGIG (reference sequence). V gave up 2 bases and J gave up 7 bases, with 15 bases separating them.

The chain couples TRBV19 to TRBJ2-5; either TRBD1 or TRBD2 may supply D (7 bases each). V shed 6 bases and J shed 0 bases, with 20 bases lying between them. CDR1 is LNHDA, CDR2 SQIVND, per germline (reference sequence). The CDR3 loop spans 17 amino acids. As DNA, the CDR3 is TGTGCCAGTAGGGGGGGGACAGCCCACATGAACCAAGAGACCCAGTACTTC. Translating it yields CASRGGTAHMNQETQYF.

The V gene is TRBV7-9, the J gene TRBJ1-6; D may be TRBD1 (6 bases). Germline assignment: CDR1 SEHNR and CDR2 FQNEAQ (reference sequence). The germline V and J ends were trimmed by 5 bases and 6 bases, with 23 bases remaining between them. The CDR3 is 18 residues long. The CDR3 bases are TGTGCCAGCAGCGGGGGACAAAGTACGCCCGGACGTAATTCACCCCTCCACTTT. Its protein product is CASSGGQSTPGRNSPLHF.

The gene calls are TRBV6-1 and TRBJ1-3; D gene unclear. Deletions cut 8 bases from V and 0 bases from J, with 11 bases between. This CDR3 comprises 14 residues. Looked up from germline, CDR1 is MNHNS and CDR2 is SASEGT. The CDR3 DNA is TGTGCCAGCCAGAGAGGGAGCTCTGGAAACACCATATATTTT. Its protein is CASQRGSSGNTIYF.

The rearrangement links TRBV6-1 to TRBJ1-1; no definite D call. V dropped 9 bases and J dropped 4 bases, with 15 bases sitting between them. Looked up from germline, CDR1 is MNHNS and CDR2 is SASEGT. The CDR3 spans 13 residues. CDR3: CASTRAEGTEAFF. The CDR3 DNA is TGTGCCAGTACAAGGGCGGAGGGCACTGAAGCTTTCTTT.

The genes are TRBV5-4 and TRBJ2-7, with TRBD1 identical over 9 bases. The CDR3 has 15 amino acids. The germline gives CDR1 SGHNT, CDR2 YYREEE (reference sequence). V was pared by 4 bases and J by 3 bases, with 8 bases of the junction left unmatched. This CDR3 reads CASSEGRQGDYEQYF. Written as DNA, the CDR3 is TGTGCCAGCAGCGAGGGACGACAGGGGGACTACGAGCAGTACTTC.

This clone was picked up a small number of times. This chain uses TRBV19 with TRBJ1-1; D is possibly TRBD1 (6 bases). Germline CDR1 is LNHDA and CDR2 is SQIVND (reference sequence). The V and J ends lost 4 bases and 3 bases respectively, with 18 bases between them. The CDR3 consists of 16 residues. The CDR3 DNA is TGTGCCAGTAGTAATACTGACCTAAGGGGGTACACTGAAGCTTTCTTT. Its translation is CASSNTDLRGYTEAFF.

The chain combines TRBV18 with TRBJ2-2, with 11 positions matching TRBD1. Germline CDR1 is KGHSH and CDR2 is LQKENI. CDR3 length: 16 residues. V gave up 8 bases and J gave up 3 bases; unmatched junction bases: 8. Here the CDR3 reads CASQDRGLFDTGELFF. For the CDR3, the DNA is TGTGCCAGCCAGGACAGGGGGCTTTTCGACACCGGGGAGCTGTTTTTT.

V usage is TRBV11-2 and J usage is TRBJ2-1, with D tentatively TRBD1 or TRBD2 (5 bases each). The ends were cut back, 3 bases at V and 2 bases at J, with 11 bases in the middle. The CDR3 spans 15 residues. Germline V gives CDR1 SGHAT, CDR2 FQNNGV. CDR3 residues: CASSLGPAPYNEQFF. The CDR3 DNA sequence: TGTGCCAGCAGCTTGGGACCCGCCCCCTACAATGAGCAGTTCTTC. Filled out from reference TRBV11-2 and TRBJ2-1, the complete variable domain reads EAGVAQSPRYKIIEKRQSVAFWCNPISGHATLYWYQQILGQGPKLLIQFQNNGVVDDSQLPKDRFSAERLKGVDSTLKIQPAKLEDSAVYLCASSLGPAPYNEQFFGPGTRLTVL.

The chain employs TRBV6-5 and TRBJ2-4; D is unresolved. V was pared by 0 bases and J by 15 bases, with 21 bases between. The CDR3 extends over 15 amino acids. The germline V gene encodes CDR1 MNHEY and CDR2 SVGAGI. The CDR3 sequence: CASSYSRQALSSLYF. CDR3 coding DNA: TGTGCCAGCAGTTACTCGAGGCAGGCATTAAGTTCATTGTACTTC.

This clone was seen once. This sequence joins TRBV19 and TRBJ2-2, with D perhaps TRBD1 or TRBD2 (6 bases each). The CDR3 runs to 16 residues. Germline-derived CDR1 and CDR2 are LNHDA and SQIVND (reference sequence). Deletions cut 8 bases from V and 0 bases from J, with 16 bases between. CDR3 in amino acids: CASLRGANSNTGELFF. In DNA, the CDR3 is TGTGCCAGTTTGAGGGGGGCAAATTCGAACACCGGGGAGCTGTTTTTT.

The V call is TRBV28, the J call TRBJ2-7; D is possibly TRBD1 or TRBD2 (5 bases each). The V end was cut by 8 bases, the J end by 2 bases, with 16 bases between. The CDR3 is made up of 14 amino acids. Germline V gene data show CDR1 as MDHEN and CDR2 as SYDVKM. CDR3 in amino acids: CASSGATPPYEQYF. In DNA, the CDR3 is TGTGCCAGCTCCGGGGCTACACCCCCCTACGAGCAGTACTTC. Looking up the rest from reference TRBV28 and TRBJ2-7 gives the full variable domain: DVKVTQSSRYLVKRTGEKVFLECVQDMDHENMFWYRQDPGLGLRLIYFSYDVKMKEKGDIPEGYSVSREKKERFSLILESASTNQTSMYLCASSGATPPYEQYFGPGTRLTVT.

The chain carries TRBV2 and TRBJ2-4, with D possibly being TRBD1 (6 bases). Trimming shortened V by 6 bases and J by 0 bases, and 15 bases separated the two germline ends. The CDR3 has 16 residues. The germline V gene has CDR1 SNHLY and CDR2 FYNNEI. CDR3 protein: CASRSRGQLAKNIQYF. The CDR3 nucleotides are TGTGCCAGCAGGTCCCGGGGACAACTAGCCAAAAACATTCAGTACTTC.